This T cell receptor beta chain derives from a study of shared clonotypes between healthy human individuals. The sample holds one count of this clone. It was on ten immunoSEQ deep assay plates that unsorted PBMC DNA was sequenced. The table came from immunoSEQ multiplex PCR; TCRdb's copy has only in-frame clones and leaves some out. The sample lists hundreds of thousands of clones; around 77% were seen once. In unsorted samples, genomic DNA was obtained using tens of millions of PBMCs. Germline loops: CDR1 SGDLS, CDR2 YYNGEE. The V end was cut by 5 bases, the J end by 0 bases, with 12 bases between. This CDR3 spans 15 amino acids.

The chain combines TRBV9 with TRBJ2-1; the D gene could be TRBD1 or TRBD2 (6 bases each). Source material: PBMCs. This sequence originates from a woman aged 40 to 49 in good health. Some clones in this sample may be carry-over from other donors' samples. The CDR3, as DNA: TGTGCCAGCAGGCCCGGGGGCAACTCCTACAATGAGCAGTTCTTC. Its protein is CASRPGGNSYNEQFF. Variable domain in full (rest from reference TRBV9 and TRBJ2-1): DSGVTQTPKHLITATGQRVTLRCSPRSGDLSVYWYQQSLDQGLQFLIQYYNGEERAKGNILERFSAQQFPDLHSELNLSSLELGDSALYFCASRPGGNSYNEQFFGPGTRLTVL.